This entry lists 2 T cell receptor beta chains sequenced from one sample in a study of control samples from healthy donors and cancer patients. The protocol was immunoSEQ multiplex PCR, while the TCRdb copy is restricted to in-frame clones and leaves out a portion. Of 150,000 or so clones listed, 80% to 95% are singletons. The material sequenced was blood. The source is a middle-aged man in good health.

This clone is a singleton in its sample. The chain carries TRBV27 and TRBJ2-1; 7 nucleotides agree with TRBD2. With 0 bases clipped from V and 5 bases from J, the junction kept 10 bases outside the gene matches. The germline V gene has CDR1 MNHEY and CDR2 SMNVEV (reference sequence). This CDR3 comprises 17 residues. The CDR3 sequence: CASSLSPRGGGDNEQFF. In DNA form, the CDR3 reads TGTGCCAGCAGTTTATCACCCCGTGGGGGGGGAGACAATGAGCAGTTCTTC.

J is TRBJ2-5 and V is TRBV7-9; 8 bases match TRBD1. V lost 5 bases and J lost 5; bases outside the gene matches: 7. Germline V CDR1 and CDR2: SEHNR, FQNEAQ (reference sequence). CDR3 length: 14 residues. DNA for the CDR3: TGTGCCAGCAGCCCCCGAGGACAGGGCGAGACCCAGTACTTC. Encoded protein: CASSPRGQGETQYF. Based on the CDR3 plus reference TRBV7-9 and TRBJ2-5, the full variable domain is DTGVSQNPRHKITKRGQNVTFRCDPISEHNRLYWYRQTLGQGPEFLTYFQNEAQLEKSRLLSDRFSAERPKGSFSTLEIQRTEQGDSAMYLCASSPRGQGETQYFGPGTRLLVL.